These 6 T cell receptor beta chains were all obtained from the same sample, sequenced in a study of cytomegalovirus exposure and HLA in healthy donors (dated by TCRdb to about 2017). Library method: the immunoSEQ multiplex PCR assay. TCRdb retrieved this table from immuneACCESS and kept in-frame rearrangements only. Not all clones are present; in checked studies, unresolved V genes account for under half, and no reason is known for the remainder. The sample data list some 86,000 clones, and 93% of these were observed just once. Clones ranked in the top ten supply around 3.3% of the sample. Material: PBMCs. These receptor sequences come from a woman in her 30s in good health and CMV-seronegative.

V and J are TRBV7-2 and TRBJ2-3, with 15 bases aligning to TRBD2. CDR1 SGHTA and CDR2 FQGNSA come from the germline V gene. This CDR3 comprises 17 residues. V lost 7 bases, J lost 3 bases, and 8 bases stayed unmatched. In DNA, the CDR3 is TGTGCCAGCACCGGGACTAGCGGGGGGTTAGGGACAGATACGCAGTATTTT. Amino acids: CASTGTSGGLGTDTQYF.

As to this clone: Germline is not matched at one junction end, which may reflect a read error. V and J are TRBV2 and TRBJ2-7; 15 bases fit TRBD2. Germline V gene data show CDR1 as SNHLY and CDR2 as FYNNEI. This CDR3 is built from 14 residues. The CDR3 region has the DNA TGTGCCAGCAGTACCTTTGGGACTAGCGGGAGGTGGGACTTC. Its translation is CASSTFGTSGRWDF.

The V call is TRBV25-1, the J call TRBJ2-3, with 7 bases identical to TRBD2. CDR1 MGHDK and CDR2 SYGVNS come from the germline V gene. With 5 bases clipped from V and 0 bases from J, the junction kept 2 bases outside the gene matches. This CDR3 is 14 amino acids long. CDR3 region: CASSLAASTDTQYF. The CDR3, as DNA: TGTGCCAGCAGTCTAGCGGCGAGCACAGATACGCAGTATTTT.

This clone was counted between two and nine times. The chain joins TRBV7-8 to TRBJ2-7; 8 bases fit TRBD1. Germline V gene lookup returns CDR1 SGHVS and CDR2 FQNEAQ. The CDR3 length is 15 residues. After removal of 3 bases from V and 3 bases from J, the junction contained 7 bases not matched to a gene. Here the CDR3 reads CASSFGQGAHYEQYF. The DNA for the CDR3 is TGTGCCAGCAGCTTCGGCCAGGGGGCACACTACGAGCAGTACTTC.

The chain uses TRBV7-2 and TRBJ2-7; no clear D. V lost 5 bases to trimming and J lost 2 bases, with 7 bases between them. The germline CDR1 and CDR2 sequences are SGHTA and FQGNSA. The CDR3 runs 12 residues. The CDR3 sequence is CASSLDTYEQYF. The DNA of the CDR3 is TGTGCCAGCAGCCTAGACACCTACGAGCAGTACTTC.

The chain uses TRBV28 and TRBJ2-3; TRBD1 is a possible D gene (6 bases). V lost 5 bases and J 2 bases, leaving 11 bases between the germline ends. Germline V gene sequence: CDR1 MDHEN, CDR2 SYDVKM. The CDR3 consists of 14 residues. CDR3 region: CASSRDRITDTQYF. As DNA, the CDR3 is TGTGCCAGCAGTCGAGACAGGATCACAGATACGCAGTATTTT.